This is a list of T cell receptor beta chains from one sample in a study of CD8 T cells in ankylosing spondylitis. TCRdb redid the calling of the 5' RACE reads with MiXCR, one entry per CDR3 protein. The top ten hold about 0.94% of the sample, which has about 440,000 distinct CDR3 sequences, roughly 17% seen once. Sequences were obtained from blood, either unsorted or a sorted T cell fraction (not recorded which). The origin of the receptors is a male donor with ankylosing spondylitis. The CDR3 runs from the conserved cysteine through the conserved F or W. Each record gives: J gene, D gene, clone size, V gene, CDR3 DNA, CDR3 protein. A D gene is named only where the DNA matches it firmly. Clone sizes are given selectively: once, few, many, or a class where the clone is expanded.

J: TRBJ1-1
D: TRBD1
size: many
V: TRBV12-3/TRBV12-4
DNA: TGTGCCAGCAGCCCCGGGACAGGGGGCAGGGGGAGCACTGAAGCTTTCTTT
CDR3: CASSPGTGGRGSTEAFF

J: TRBJ2-2
D: TRBD1
size: once
V: TRBV30
DNA: TGTGCCTGGAGTACAAAAGGACAGGGGACCGGGGAGCTGTTTTTT
CDR3: CAWSTKGQGTGELFF

J: TRBJ2-5
D: NA
size: NA
V: TRBV5-8
DNA: TGTGCCAGCAGCCCCTGGAGGGAAGAGACCCAGTACTTC
CDR3: CASSPWREETQYF

J: TRBJ2-3
D: NA
size: NA
V: TRBV27
DNA: TGTGCCAGCAGTTTTTTCCGGGGAGTGGGGACAGATACGCAGTATTTT
CDR3: CASSFFRGVGTDTQYF

J: TRBJ1-2
D: TRBD1
size: NA
V: TRBV5-1
DNA: TGCGCCAGCAGAACAACAGGGGCCTATGGCTACACCTTC
CDR3: CASRTTGAYGYTF

J: TRBJ2-1
D: NA
size: NA
V: TRBV12-3/TRBV12-4
DNA: TGTGCCAGCAGTATGGGGCCGCCCTCCTACAATGAGCAGTTCTTC
CDR3: CASSMGPPSYNEQFF

J: TRBJ2-1
D: NA
size: few
V: TRBV5-1
DNA: TGCGCCAGCAGCTTGGAGCCCCCCGAGTATGACAATGAGCAGTTCTTC
CDR3: CASSLEPPEYDNEQFF

J: TRBJ2-2
D: NA
size: few
V: TRBV6-1
DNA: TGTGCCAGCACCCCCCGGCCGGGGGCGCGGGGCACCGGGGAGCTGTTTTTT
CDR3: CASTPRPGARGTGELFF

J: TRBJ2-1
D: NA
size: NA
V: TRBV2
DNA: TGTGCCACCAGGGGGGATAGCTCCTACAATGAGCAGTTCTTC
CDR3: CATRGDSSYNEQFF

J: TRBJ2-7
D: NA
size: few
V: TRBV6-5
DNA: TGTGCCAGCAGTTACTCGAGGACCTACGAGCAGTACTTC
CDR3: CASSYSRTYEQYF

J: TRBJ2-5
D: TRBD1
size: many
V: TRBV29-1
DNA: TGCAGCGGTCTGCAGGGGGAAGAGACCCAGTACTTC
CDR3: CSGLQGEETQYF